This T cell receptor (beta chain) was identified during a study of T cell repertoires in cytomegalovirus infection. Study-wide background: As its CMV epitopes, the study selected recently identified HLA-C-restricted and well-studied HLA-B-restricted targets.

This clonotype was seen repeatedly, ten times or more. Its matching antigen is unknown. The CDR3 is 18 residues long. J was trimmed by 0 bases and V by 8 bases; bases with no gene match: 17. General study points: Across the ex vivo response, the dominant clonotypes were HLA-C-restricted CMV-specific TCR beta clonotypes.

Each CDR3 protein gets one entry after TCRdb re-called the reads with MiXCR. The sample lists 70,000 or so distinct CDR3 sequences, 25% to 30% seen once, with 59% in the top ten. This specimen consisted of CD8+ T cells from cultured PBMCs, obtained from culture after CMV antigen stimulation. This sequence originates from a human donor in good health (CMV status not recorded). Some clones in this sample may be carry-over from other donors' samples. The chain recombines TRBV12-3 or TRBV12-4 with TRBJ2-7; TRBD2 aligns across 9 bases. Here the CDR3 reads CASGGAGHEREVSYEQYF. The CDR3 DNA sequence: TGTGCCAGCGGGGGGGCGGGGCACGAGCGGGAGGTCTCCTACGAGCAGTACTTC.